The source of this T cell receptor (beta chain) is a study of low-dose radiotherapy and immunotherapy resistance in tumors. Overall study context: On an every-two-weeks schedule, patients received intravenous nivolumab 240 mg, along with ipilimumab 1 mg/kg every six weeks.

The time point here: before trial treatment. This clonotype has more than one count but fewer than ten. The germline V and J ends were trimmed by 3 bases and 6 bases, with 14 bases remaining between them. The CDR3 totals 15 residues. Germline loops: CDR1 MNHEY, CDR2 SMNVEV (reference sequence). First-strand cDNA used TRAV- and TRBV-specific primers, covering alpha and beta chains. A constant-region primer paired with the V-primer adapter amplified TCRs over roughly 18 PCR cycles. TCRdb re-called the reads through MiXCR, storing one row per CDR3 protein. The data contain around 99,000 distinct CDR3 sequences, 8% to 10% of them singletons.

The chain links TRBV27 to TRBJ2-2, with D possibly matching TRBD2 (6 bases). Sequenced material: PBMCs, taken before treatment. The receptor's source is a male donor with prostate cancer. The chain's CDR3 is CASSFREAKAGELFF. The CDR3 DNA follows: TGTGCCAGCAGTTTCAGGGAGGCCAAGGCCGGGGAGCTGTTTTTT.